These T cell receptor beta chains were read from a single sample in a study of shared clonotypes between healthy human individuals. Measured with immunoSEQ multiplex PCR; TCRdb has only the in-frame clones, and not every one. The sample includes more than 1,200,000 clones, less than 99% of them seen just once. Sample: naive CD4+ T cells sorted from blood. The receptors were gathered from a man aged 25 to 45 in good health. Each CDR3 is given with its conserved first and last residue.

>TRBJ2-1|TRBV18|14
CASSPPGAANEQFF
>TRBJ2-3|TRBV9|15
CASSVVGDFTDTQYF
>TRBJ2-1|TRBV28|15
CASSVTGLADNEQFF
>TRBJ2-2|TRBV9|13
CASGREPTGELFF
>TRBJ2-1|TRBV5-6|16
CASSLVPTGLGSEQFF
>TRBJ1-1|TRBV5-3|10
CARFPTEAFF
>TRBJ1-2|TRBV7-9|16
CASSPRGPGRNSGYTF
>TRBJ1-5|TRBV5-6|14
CASSYTGVGQPQHF
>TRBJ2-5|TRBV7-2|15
CASSPNSGKLETQYF
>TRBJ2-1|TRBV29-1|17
CSVDRRRTSGSGNEQFF
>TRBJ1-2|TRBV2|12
CASRRDSYGYTF
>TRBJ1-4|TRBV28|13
CASSRGQVEKLFF
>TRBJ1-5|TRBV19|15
CASSPGQGAVQPQHF
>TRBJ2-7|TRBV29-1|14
CSVTQGGRTYEQYF
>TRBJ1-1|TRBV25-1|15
CASSADGRGFTEAFF
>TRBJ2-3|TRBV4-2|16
CASGKDRGHRTDTQYF
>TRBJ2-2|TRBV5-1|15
CASSLGPPITGELFF
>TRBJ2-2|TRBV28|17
CASSSPQGPSNTGELFF
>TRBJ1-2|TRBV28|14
CATLAPRAAYGYTF
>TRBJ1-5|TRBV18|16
CASSPPAPPGNQPQHF
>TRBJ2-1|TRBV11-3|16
CASSLVLGSSYNEQFF
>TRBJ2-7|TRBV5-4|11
CASTSLFEQYF
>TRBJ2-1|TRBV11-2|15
CASSPTGRQYNEQFF
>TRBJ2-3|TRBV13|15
CASSLVLAGRDTQYF